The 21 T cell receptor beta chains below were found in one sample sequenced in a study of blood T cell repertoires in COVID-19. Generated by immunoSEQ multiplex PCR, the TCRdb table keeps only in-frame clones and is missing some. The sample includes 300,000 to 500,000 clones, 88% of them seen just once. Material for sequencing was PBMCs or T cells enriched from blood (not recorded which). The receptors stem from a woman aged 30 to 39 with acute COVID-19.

The CDR3 bases are TGTGCCAGTAGTATTGGCAAGTACAGGGGTACCGGGGAGCTGTTTTTT. This gives the protein CASSIGKYRGTGELFF. The gene calls are TRBV19 and TRBJ2-2, with TRBD1 identical over 7 bases. The J segment lost 5 bases and the V segment lost 3 bases, leaving 9 bases of the junction unmatched. CDR1 is LNHDA and CDR2 is SQIVND in the germline V gene (reference sequence). CDR3 length equals 16 residues.

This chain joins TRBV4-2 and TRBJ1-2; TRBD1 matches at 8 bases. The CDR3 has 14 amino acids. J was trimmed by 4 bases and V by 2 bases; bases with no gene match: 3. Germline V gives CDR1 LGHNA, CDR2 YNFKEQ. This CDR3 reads CASSQPDRGYGYTF. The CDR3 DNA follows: TGTGCCAGCAGCCAACCCGACAGGGGCTATGGCTACACCTTC.

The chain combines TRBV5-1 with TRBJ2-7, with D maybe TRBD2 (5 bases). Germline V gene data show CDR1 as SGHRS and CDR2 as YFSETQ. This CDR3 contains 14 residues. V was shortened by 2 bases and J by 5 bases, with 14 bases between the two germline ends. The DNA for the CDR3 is TGCGCCAGCAGCTTATCCGGACTCCCCGACGAGCAGTACTTC. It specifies CASSLSGLPDEQYF.

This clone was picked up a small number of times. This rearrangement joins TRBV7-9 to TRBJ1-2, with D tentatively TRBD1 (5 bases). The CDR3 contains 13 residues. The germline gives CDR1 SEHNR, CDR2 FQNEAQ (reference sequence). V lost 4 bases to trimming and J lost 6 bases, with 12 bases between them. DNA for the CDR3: TGTGCCAGCAGCTCCCATGGCAGGGATGGCTACACCTTC. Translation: CASSSHGRDGYTF.

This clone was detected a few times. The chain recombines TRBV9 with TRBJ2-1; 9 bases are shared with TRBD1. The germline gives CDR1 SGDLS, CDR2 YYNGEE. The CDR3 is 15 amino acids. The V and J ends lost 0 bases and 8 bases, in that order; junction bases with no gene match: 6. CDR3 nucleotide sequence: TGTGCCAGCAGCGTAGTTGGGACAGGGCTTGATGAGCAGTTCTTC. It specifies CASSVVGTGLDEQFF.

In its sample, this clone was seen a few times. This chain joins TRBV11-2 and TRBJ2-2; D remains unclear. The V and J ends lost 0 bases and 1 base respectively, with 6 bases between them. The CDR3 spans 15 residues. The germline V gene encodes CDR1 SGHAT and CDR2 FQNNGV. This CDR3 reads CASSLELWNTGELFF. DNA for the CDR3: TGTGCCAGCAGCTTAGAACTGTGGAACACCGGGGAGCTGTTTTTT. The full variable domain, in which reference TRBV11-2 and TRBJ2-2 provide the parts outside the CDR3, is EAGVAQSPRYKIIEKRQSVAFWCNPISGHATLYWYQQILGQGPKLLIQFQNNGVVDDSQLPKDRFSAERLKGVDSTLKIQPAKLEDSAVYLCASSLELWNTGELFFGEGSRLTVL.

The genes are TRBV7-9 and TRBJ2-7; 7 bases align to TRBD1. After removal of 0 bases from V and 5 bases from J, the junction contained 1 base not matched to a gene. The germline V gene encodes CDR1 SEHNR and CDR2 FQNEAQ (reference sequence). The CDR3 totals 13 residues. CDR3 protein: CASSLAGGHEQYF. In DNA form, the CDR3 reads TGTGCCAGCAGCTTAGCAGGGGGCCACGAGCAGTACTTC.

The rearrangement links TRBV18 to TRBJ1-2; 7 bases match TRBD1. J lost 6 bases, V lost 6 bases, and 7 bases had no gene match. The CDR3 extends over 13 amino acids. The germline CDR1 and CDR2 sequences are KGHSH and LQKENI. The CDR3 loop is CASSPGQAHGYTF. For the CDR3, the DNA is TGTGCCAGCTCGCCAGGACAGGCCCATGGCTACACCTTC. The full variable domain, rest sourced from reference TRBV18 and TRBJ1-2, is NAGVMQNPRHLVRRRGQEARLRCSPMKGHSHVYWYRQLPEEGLKFMVYLQKENIIDESGMPKERFSAEFPKEGPSILRIQQVVRGDSAAYFCASSPGQAHGYTFGSGTRLTVV.

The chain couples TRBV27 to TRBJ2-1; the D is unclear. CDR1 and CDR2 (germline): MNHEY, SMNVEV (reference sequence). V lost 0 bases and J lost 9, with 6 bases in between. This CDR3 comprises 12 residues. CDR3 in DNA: TGTGCCAGCAGTTTATCGCGCGCTGAGCAGTTCTTC. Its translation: CASSLSRAEQFF.

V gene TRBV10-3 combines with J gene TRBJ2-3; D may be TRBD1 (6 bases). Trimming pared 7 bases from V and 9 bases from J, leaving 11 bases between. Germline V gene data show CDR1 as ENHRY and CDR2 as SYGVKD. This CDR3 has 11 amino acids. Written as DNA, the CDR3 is TGTGCCATCAATGGGGGCAGGACGCAGTATTTT. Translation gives CAINGGRTQYF.

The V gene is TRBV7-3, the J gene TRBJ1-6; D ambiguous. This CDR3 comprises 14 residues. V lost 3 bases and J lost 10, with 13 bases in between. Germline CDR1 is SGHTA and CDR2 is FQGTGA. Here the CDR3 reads CASSFGGAGSPLHF. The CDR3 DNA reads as TGTGCCAGCAGCTTCGGCGGCGCGGGATCACCCCTCCACTTT.

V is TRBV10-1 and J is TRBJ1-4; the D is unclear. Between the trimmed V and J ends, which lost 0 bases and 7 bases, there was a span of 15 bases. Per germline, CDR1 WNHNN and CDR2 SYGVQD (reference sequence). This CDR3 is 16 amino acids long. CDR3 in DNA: TGCGCCAGCAGTGAGTCGAGGGCCGGGATCGGTGAAAAACTGTTTTTT. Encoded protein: CASSESRAGIGEKLFF.

CDR3 DNA: TGTGCCATCAGTGACGCAGCGGGGGGGTTAGAGACCCAGTACTTC. This encodes CAISDAAGGLETQYF. The chain uses TRBV10-3 and TRBJ2-5, with 10 bases that match TRBD2. J lost 4 bases, V lost 3 bases, and 5 bases had no gene match. There are 15 residues in the CDR3. Germline CDR1 and CDR2: ENHRY and SYGVKD.

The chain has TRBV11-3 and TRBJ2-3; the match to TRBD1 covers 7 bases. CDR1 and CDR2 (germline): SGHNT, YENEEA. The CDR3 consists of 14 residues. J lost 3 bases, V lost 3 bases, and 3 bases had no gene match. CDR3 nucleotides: TGTGCCAGCAGCTTCGACAGGGTAACAGATACGCAGTATTTT. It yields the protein CASSFDRVTDTQYF.

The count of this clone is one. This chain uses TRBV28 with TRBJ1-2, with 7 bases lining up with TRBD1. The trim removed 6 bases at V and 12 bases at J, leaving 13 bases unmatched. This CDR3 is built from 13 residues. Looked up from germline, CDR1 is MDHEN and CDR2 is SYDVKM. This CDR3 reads CASRPTGTDWDTF. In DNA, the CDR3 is TGTGCCAGCAGACCAACAGGGACAGATTGGGACACCTTC.

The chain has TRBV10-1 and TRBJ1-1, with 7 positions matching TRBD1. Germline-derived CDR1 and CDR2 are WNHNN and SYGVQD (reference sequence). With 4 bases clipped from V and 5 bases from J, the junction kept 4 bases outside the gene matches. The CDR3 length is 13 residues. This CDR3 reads CASSGQGGTEAFF. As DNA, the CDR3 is TGCGCCAGCAGTGGACAGGGCGGAACTGAAGCTTTCTTT.

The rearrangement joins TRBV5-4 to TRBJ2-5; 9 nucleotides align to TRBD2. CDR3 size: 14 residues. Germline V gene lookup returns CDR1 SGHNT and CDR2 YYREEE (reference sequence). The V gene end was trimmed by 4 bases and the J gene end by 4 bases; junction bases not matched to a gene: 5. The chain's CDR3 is CASSPAGGPETQYF. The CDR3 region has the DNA TGTGCCAGCAGCCCAGCGGGGGGCCCAGAGACCCAGTACTTC.

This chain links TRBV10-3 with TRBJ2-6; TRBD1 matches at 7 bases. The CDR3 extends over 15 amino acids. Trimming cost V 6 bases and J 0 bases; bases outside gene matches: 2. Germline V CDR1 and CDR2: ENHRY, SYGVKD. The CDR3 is CAIRGTDSGANVLTF. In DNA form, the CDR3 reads TGTGCCATCAGAGGGACAGACTCTGGGGCCAACGTCCTGACTTTC.

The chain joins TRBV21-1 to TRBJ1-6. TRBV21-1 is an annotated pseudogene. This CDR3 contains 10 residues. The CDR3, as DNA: TGTGCCAGCAGCCCGCGGCCCCTCCACTTT. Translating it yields CASSPRPLHF.

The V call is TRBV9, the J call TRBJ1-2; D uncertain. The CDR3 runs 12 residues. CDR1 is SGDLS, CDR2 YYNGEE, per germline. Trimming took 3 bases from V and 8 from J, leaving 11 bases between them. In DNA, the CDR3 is TGTGCCAGCAGCGGACGACTGGAAGGCTACACCTTC. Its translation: CASSGRLEGYTF. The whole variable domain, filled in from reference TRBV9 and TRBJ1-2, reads DSGVTQTPKHLITATGQRVTLRCSPRSGDLSVYWYQQSLDQGLQFLIQYYNGEERAKGNILERFSAQQFPDLHSELNLSSLELGDSALYFCASSGRLEGYTFGSGTRLTVV.

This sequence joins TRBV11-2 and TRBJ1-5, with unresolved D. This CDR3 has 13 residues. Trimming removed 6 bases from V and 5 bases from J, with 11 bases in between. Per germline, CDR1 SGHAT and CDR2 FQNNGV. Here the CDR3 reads CASSLQSYQPQHF. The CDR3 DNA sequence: TGTGCCAGCAGTTTACAGTCATATCAGCCCCAGCATTTT.